This is a list of T cell receptor beta chains from one sample in a study of OX40 agonist ivuxolimab in advanced cancers. Sequencing used immunoSEQ multiplex PCR; TCRdb keeps in-frame clones, though not all of them. The repertoire holds tens of thousands of clones, with about 83% as singletons. The sample here was CD4+ or CD8+ T cells sorted from blood, taken in a trial of the OX40 agonist ivuxolimab. These receptors were obtained from an adult with an advanced solid tumor such as melanoma, head and neck, liver or kidney cancer. CDR3s include the opening cysteine and the closing phenylalanine or tryptophan. The order of the fields is CDR3 protein, V gene, D gene. The D gene is left open where the match is weak.

CASSFRWGLGREGYGYTF	TRBV27	-
CATSRASGIHEQYF	TRBV15	TRBD2
CASSEGVSSTDTQYF	TRBV6-1	-
CASSEGSWRTEAFF	TRBV2	-
CASSSLAGAYEQYF	TRBV7-6	TRBD2
CASSVEGGNGEKLFF	TRBV9	-
CASSPSGLAGEQFF	TRBV18	TRBD2
CASSFGNQPQHF	TRBV7-8	-
CASRDRALSGNTIYF	TRBV27	TRBD1
CASSSSDREETQYF	TRBV28	TRBD1
CASRRPQAGGFEQFF	TRBV12-1	-
CASSGGGTDTQYF	TRBV28	-
CASSITYSGSGDTQYF	TRBV19	TRBD2
CASSLQPGQGNYGYTF	TRBV18	TRBD1
CSVDPGTDTQYF	TRBV29-1	-
CASTLLFVSGGFPDTQYF	TRBV11-2	-
CASSTLVADTQYF	TRBV18	-
CASTALETSDYEQYF	TRBV6-5	TRBD2
CASSPDRGSGYTF	TRBV6-1	TRBD1
CASRGRGNTEAFF	TRBV6-5	-
CAISQGVKDTEAFF	TRBV10-3	TRBD1
CASSLTGRGTEAFF	TRBV7-3	-
CASSVYDVGPQETQYF	TRBV2	-
CASTSSSPGTDTQYF	TRBV19	-
CASSSGDYRYEQYF	TRBV5-1	TRBD2
CASSQPRLSSYEQYF	TRBV6-5	-
CASSEGTGVPYNEQFF	TRBV2	TRBD1
CATSRDRMRTGGSGYTF	TRBV15	TRBD1
CASRETSGRYNEQFF	TRBV11-2	TRBD2
CASSSSGRAKETQYF	TRBV5-1	TRBD2
CASSRDRQDTDTQYF	TRBV5-1	TRBD1
CASSVAFLAGATDTQYF	TRBV27	TRBD2
CASSGTGDRAEGSYTF	TRBV7-9	TRBD1
CASSSLTGARYGYTF	TRBV11-2	TRBD1
CASSVRRSLVPLHF	TRBV6-1	-
CAWADDPPFGSRGIGYTF	TRBV30	-
CASSDLAGADTQYF	TRBV19	TRBD2
CASSAFRGQGQGGYTF	TRBV9	TRBD1
CASRRGLADTGELFF	TRBV6-1	TRBD2